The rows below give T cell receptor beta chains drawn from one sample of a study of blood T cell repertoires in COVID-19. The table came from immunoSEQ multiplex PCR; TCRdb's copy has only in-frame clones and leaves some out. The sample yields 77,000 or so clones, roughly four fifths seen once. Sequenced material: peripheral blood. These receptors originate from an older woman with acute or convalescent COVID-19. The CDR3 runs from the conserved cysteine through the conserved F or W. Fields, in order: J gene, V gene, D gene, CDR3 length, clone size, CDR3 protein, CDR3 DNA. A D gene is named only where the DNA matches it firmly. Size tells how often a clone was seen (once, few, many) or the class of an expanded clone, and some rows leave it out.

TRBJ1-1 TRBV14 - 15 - CASSQEPQGVTEAFF TGTGCCAGCAGCCAAGAACCACAGGGAGTCACTGAAGCTTTCTTT
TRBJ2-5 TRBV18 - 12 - CASSLREETQYF TGTGCCAGCTCACTCCGGGAAGAGACCCAGTACTTC
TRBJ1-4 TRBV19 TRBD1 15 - CASSIDRGTNEKLFF TGTGCCAGTAGTATCGACAGGGGAACTAATGAAAAACTGTTTTTT
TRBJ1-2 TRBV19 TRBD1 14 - CASGPTGGRQGYTF TGTGCCAGTGGTCCCACAGGGGGACGGCAAGGCTACACCTTC
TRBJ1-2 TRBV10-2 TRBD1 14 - CASWDRGGSYGYTF TGCGCCAGCTGGGACAGGGGGGGTTCCTATGGCTACACCTTC
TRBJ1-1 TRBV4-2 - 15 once CASSQAPDRNTEAFF TGTGCCAGCAGCCAAGCCCCAGACAGGAACACTGAAGCTTTCTTT
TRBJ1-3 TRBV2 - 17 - CASSLNPGALGGNTIYF TGTGCTAGCAGCCTAAACCCAGGGGCATTGGGTGGAAACACCATATATTTT
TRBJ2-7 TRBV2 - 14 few CASSNGQLPYEQYF TGTGCCAGCAGCAACGGACAGTTGCCCTACGAGCAGTACTTC
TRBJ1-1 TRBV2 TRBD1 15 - CASAGGGGRYTEAFF TGTGCCAGCGCGGGAGGAGGGGGCAGGTACACTGAAGCTTTCTTT
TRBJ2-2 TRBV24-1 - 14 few CATSDGGHTGELFF TGTGCCACCAGTGACGGGGGGCACACCGGGGAGCTGTTTTTT
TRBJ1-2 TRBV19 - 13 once CASSIAGVDGYTF TGTGCCAGTAGTATAGCGGGGGTGGATGGCTACACCTTC
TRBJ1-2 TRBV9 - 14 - CASSPEDFNYGYTF TGTGCCAGCAGCCCCGAGGATTTTAACTATGGCTACACCTTC
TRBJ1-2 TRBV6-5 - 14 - CASRIRGANYGYTF TGTGCCAGCAGAATCAGGGGAGCTAACTATGGCTACACCTTC
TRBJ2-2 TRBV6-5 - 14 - CASSTRQHTGELFF TGTGCCAGCAGTACCCGACAACACACCGGGGAGCTGTTTTTT
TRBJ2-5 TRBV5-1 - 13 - CASSGLKAETQYF TGCGCCAGCAGCGGGCTCAAGGCAGAGACCCAGTACTTC
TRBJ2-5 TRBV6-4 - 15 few CASSERAGGQETQYF TGTGCCAGCAGTGAACGGGCAGGGGGGCAAGAGACCCAGTACTTC
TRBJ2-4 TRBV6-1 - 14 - CASSEPIQKNIQYF TGTGCCAGCAGTGAACCCATACAGAAAAACATTCAGTACTTC
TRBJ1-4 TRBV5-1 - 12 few CASSLQNEKLFF TGCGCCAGCAGCTTGCAGAATGAAAAACTGTTTTTT
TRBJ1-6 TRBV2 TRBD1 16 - CASRPGQAYYNSPLHF TGTGCCAGCAGACCCGGACAGGCTTACTATAATTCACCCCTCCACTTT
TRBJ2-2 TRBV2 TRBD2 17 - CASRRTSGGADTGELFF TGTGCCAGCAGGAGGACTAGCGGGGGGGCGGACACCGGGGAGCTGTTTTTT
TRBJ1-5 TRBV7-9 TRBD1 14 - CASSYGDRGQPQHF TGTGCCAGCAGCTATGGGGACAGGGGTCAGCCCCAGCATTTT
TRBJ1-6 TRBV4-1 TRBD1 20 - CASSQESIGTESSYNSPLHF TGCGCCAGCAGCCAAGAGTCGATCGGGACAGAAAGCTCCTATAATTCACCCCTCCACTTT
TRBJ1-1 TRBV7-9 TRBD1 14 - CASRGQAIGTEAFF TGTGCCAGCAGGGGACAGGCGATTGGCACTGAAGCTTTCTTT
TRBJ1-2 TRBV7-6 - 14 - CASSPTTGSYGYTF TGTGCCAGCAGCCCTACAACAGGGAGCTATGGCTACACCTTC
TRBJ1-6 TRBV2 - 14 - CASRQGSGNSPLHF TGTGCCAGCAGGCAGGGGTCGGGGAATTCACCCCTCCACTTT
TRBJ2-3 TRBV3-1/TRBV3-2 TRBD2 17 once CASSHSPQRGSTDTQYF TGTGCCAGCAGCCATTCCCCCCAGCGGGGGAGCACAGATACGCAGTATTTT
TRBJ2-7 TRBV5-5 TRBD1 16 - CASSSLMGQKSDEQYF TGTGCCAGCAGCTCCTTGATGGGACAGAAGAGCGACGAGCAGTACTTC
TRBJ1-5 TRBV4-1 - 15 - CASSQSDISNQPQHF TGCGCCAGCAGCCAATCCGACATTAGCAATCAGCCCCAGCATTTT
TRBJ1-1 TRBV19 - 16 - CASSPTRTSRNTEAFF TGTGCCAGTAGTCCGACTCGAACCAGTAGGAACACTGAAGCTTTCTTT
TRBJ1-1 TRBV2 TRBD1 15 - CASRRGTGGGTEAFF TGTGCCAGCAGGAGGGGGACAGGGGGCGGTACTGAAGCTTTCTTT
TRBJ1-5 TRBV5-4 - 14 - CASSESPGDQPQHF TGTGCCAGCAGCGAATCCCCAGGGGATCAGCCCCAGCATTTT
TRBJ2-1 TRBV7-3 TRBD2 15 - CASSSGLAGHPEQFF TGTGCCAGCAGCTCTGGACTAGCGGGGCACCCTGAGCAGTTCTTC
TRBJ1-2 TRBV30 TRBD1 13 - CAWTGGVNYGYTF TGTGCCTGGACAGGGGGTGTCAACTATGGCTACACCTTC
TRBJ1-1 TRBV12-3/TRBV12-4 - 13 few CASSSLQNTEAFF TGTGCCAGCAGTTCTTTACAGAACACTGAAGCTTTCTTT
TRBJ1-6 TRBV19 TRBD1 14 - CASSPQGANSPLHF TGTGCCAGTAGCCCTCAGGGGGCTAATTCACCCCTCCACTTT
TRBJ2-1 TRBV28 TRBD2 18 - CASSWFSFGGGKHNEQFF TGTGCCAGCAGTTGGTTTAGTTTTGGGGGGGGGAAGCACAATGAGCAGTTCTTC
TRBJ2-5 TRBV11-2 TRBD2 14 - CASSLGTSRETQYF TGTGCCAGCAGCTTAGGGACTAGTCGGGAGACCCAGTACTTC
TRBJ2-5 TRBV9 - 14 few CASSPRNPQETQYF TGTGCCAGCAGCCCGAGAAACCCCCAAGAGACCCAGTACTTC
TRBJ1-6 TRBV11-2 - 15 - CASSLTSSYNSPLHF TGTGCCAGCAGCTTAACTAGCTCCTATAATTCACCCCTCCACTTT
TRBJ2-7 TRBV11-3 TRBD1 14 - CASSLRQGFYEQYF TGTGCCAGCAGCCTCAGACAGGGTTTCTACGAGCAGTACTTC
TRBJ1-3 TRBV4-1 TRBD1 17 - CASSQDRTGGSGNTIYF TGCGCCAGCAGCCAAGACCGGACAGGGGGCTCTGGAAACACCATATATTTT
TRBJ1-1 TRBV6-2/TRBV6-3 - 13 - CASSYRRGTEAFF TGTGCCAGCAGTTACCGCCGGGGCACTGAAGCTTTCTTT
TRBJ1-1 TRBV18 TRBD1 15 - CASSPRGTGLTEAFF TGTGCCAGCTCACCACGTGGGACAGGGCTCACTGAAGCTTTCTTT
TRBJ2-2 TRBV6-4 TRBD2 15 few CASSPLAGATGELFF TGTGCCAGCAGTCCATTAGCGGGGGCAACCGGGGAGCTGTTTTTT
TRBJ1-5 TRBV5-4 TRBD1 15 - CASSLAGTGYQPQHF TGTGCCAGCAGCTTGGCCGGGACAGGGTATCAGCCCCAGCATTTT
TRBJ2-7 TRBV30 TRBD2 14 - CAWSLSRGGYEQYF TGTGCCTGGAGTCTCTCCCGGGGGGGATACGAGCAGTACTTC
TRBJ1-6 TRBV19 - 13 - CASSLDPIQPLHF TGTGCCAGTAGTCTAGATCCAATTCAACCCCTCCACTTT
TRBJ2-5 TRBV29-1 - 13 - CSVEGRGKETQYF TGCAGCGTTGAGGGGCGCGGAAAAGAGACCCAGTACTTC
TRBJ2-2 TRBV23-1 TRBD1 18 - CASSQSIAGQENTGELFF TGCGCCAGCAGTCAATCGATTGCAGGACAGGAAAACACCGGGGAGCTGTTTTTT
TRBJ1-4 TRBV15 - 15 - CATSRDGTTNEKLFF TGTGCCACCAGCAGGGACGGGACAACTAATGAAAAACTGTTTTTT
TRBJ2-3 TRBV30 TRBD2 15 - CAWSGLAVNTDTQYF TGTGCCTGGAGTGGACTAGCGGTCAACACAGATACGCAGTATTTT
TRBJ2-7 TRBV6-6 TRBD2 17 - CASSRLYLAGGAYEQYF TGTGCCAGCAGCCGACTGTACTTAGCGGGGGGTGCCTACGAGCAGTACTTC
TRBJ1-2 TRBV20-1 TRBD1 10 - CSATTGDETF TGCAGTGCTACTACAGGGGATGAGACCTTC
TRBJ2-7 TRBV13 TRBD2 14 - CASSSSGTSGEQYF TGTGCCAGCAGCTCCTCCGGGACTAGCGGCGAGCAGTACTTC
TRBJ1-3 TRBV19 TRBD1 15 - CASRPDRGSGNTIYF TGTGCCAGTAGACCCGACAGGGGATCCGGAAACACCATATATTTT
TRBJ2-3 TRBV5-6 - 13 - CAAQKGGTDTQYF TGTGCCGCCCAGAAGGGGGGCACAGATACGCAGTATTTT
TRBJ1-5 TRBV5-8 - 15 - CASSLTGRSNQPQHF TGTGCCAGCAGCTTGACAGGGCGTAGCAATCAGCCCCAGCATTTT